This T cell receptor beta chain comes out of a study of spatial heterogeneity in lung cancer. For the study at large: For the average unique TCR and UMI combination, more than eight occurrences appeared in raw reads.

All TCR cDNA molecules were individually tagged with a unique molecular identifier. TCRdb called the 5' RACE reads again in MiXCR, with one record for every CDR3 protein. The sample lists 20,000 to 25,000 distinct CDR3 sequences, over 4.5% occurring once. This clonotype was detected ten times or more. CDR3 length equals 13 residues. Germline V gene data show CDR1 as ENHRY and CDR2 as SYGVKD. The V gene end was trimmed by 11 bases and the J gene end by 5 bases; junction bases not matched to a gene: 12. The time point is: sample taken at primary tumor resection. Untreated early-stage non-small cell lung cancer patients, fewer than 85 in total, were the donors. Whole RNA came from tumor, nontumor lung or frozen PBMC and was sequenced without being sorted.

The chain couples TRBV10-3 to TRBJ2-7; the match to TRBD1 covers 7 bases. The specimen comprised PBMCs, sampled at surgery. The TCR originated in a male donor with early-stage non-small cell lung cancer. For the CDR3, the DNA is TGTGCCGCCTCGCGTGACAGGGTTAACGAGCAGTACTTC. This translates into CAASRDRVNEQYF.